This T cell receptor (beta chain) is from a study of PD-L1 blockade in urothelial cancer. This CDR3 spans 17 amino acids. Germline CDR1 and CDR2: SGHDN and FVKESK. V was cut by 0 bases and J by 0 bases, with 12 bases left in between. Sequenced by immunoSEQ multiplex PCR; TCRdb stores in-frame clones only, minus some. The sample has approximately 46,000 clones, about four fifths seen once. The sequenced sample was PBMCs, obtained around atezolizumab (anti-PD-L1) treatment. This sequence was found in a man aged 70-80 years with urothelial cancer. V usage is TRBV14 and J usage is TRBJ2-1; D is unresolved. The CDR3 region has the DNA TGTGCCAGCAGCCAAGATTATGGCGGTGGCTCCTACAATGAGCAGTTCTTC. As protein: CASSQDYGGGSYNEQFF.